These 2 T cell receptor beta chains originate from one sample sequenced in a study of blood T cells in healthy people across ages. Primers used in a second PCR of about 6 to 11 cycles were a sample-barcoded 5' primer and a J-beta primer mix. In TCRdb, the 5' RACE reads were re-called with MiXCR into one record per CDR3 protein. Here the sample spans 380,000 or so distinct CDR3 sequences, over 45% being singletons. The sample consisted of blood. The receptor source for this set is a man aged 55-75 years in good health.

This sequence joins TRBV28 and TRBJ1-3; D uncertain. This CDR3 has 13 residues. CDR1 and CDR2 (germline): MDHEN, SYDVKM. Trimming stripped 7 bases from V and 0 bases from J, with 7 bases between. The CDR3 spells CASTLPSGNTIYF. The CDR3 nucleotides read TGTGCCAGCACTCTACCCTCTGGAAACACCATATATTTT.

This clonotype was observed a few times. The CDR3 DNA is TGTGCCAGCAGCTTTGACGGGAACACAGATACGCAGTATTTT. It yields the protein CASSFDGNTDTQYF. The gene calls are TRBV7-3 and TRBJ2-3, with D perhaps matching TRBD2 (5 bases). V lost 3 bases and J lost 2, with 9 bases in between. This CDR3 is 14 amino acids long. Germline assignment: CDR1 SGHTA and CDR2 FQGTGA. Together with reference TRBV7-3 and TRBJ2-3, the CDR3 gives the full variable domain: GAGVSQTPSNKVTEKGKYVELRCDPISGHTALYWYRQSLGQGPEFLIYFQGTGAADDSGLPNDRFFAVRPEGSVSTLKIQRTERGDSAVYLCASSFDGNTDTQYFGPGTRLTVL.